This T cell receptor beta chain comes out of a study of vaccination effects on CD4 cells after COVID-19. Whole-study results and caveats: Clones of infection and vaccine origin contracted markedly late after vaccination.

The germline CDR1 and CDR2 sequences are PRHDT and FYEKMQ (reference sequence). V shed 4 bases and J 2 bases; nucleotides not matched to a gene: 7. The CDR3 extends over 16 amino acids. About this clone: Its antigen is unknown.

Ahead of sequencing, the ViraFEST assay grew antigen-specific CD4+ T cells using viral peptide pools. Following a roughly 9-day culture, CD4+ T cells were purified. Vaccinated participants had no history of SARS-CoV-2 infection and tested negative for nucleocapsid antibodies. Sequenced by immunoSEQ multiplex PCR; TCRdb stores in-frame clones only, minus some. The top ten clones hold 3% to 4% of a sample with over 20,000 clones, around 74% of them seen once. Source: CD4+ T cells from PBMCs cultured with SARS-CoV-2 spike peptides, taken before COVID-19 vaccination. The genes are TRBV13 and TRBJ2-5; 10 bases line up with TRBD1. The sequence was obtained from a human donor who received a COVID-19 vaccine. The CDR3 loop reads CASSSRQGALQETQYF. The CDR3 DNA follows: TGTGCCAGCAGCTCGCGACAGGGGGCGCTTCAAGAGACCCAGTACTTC.